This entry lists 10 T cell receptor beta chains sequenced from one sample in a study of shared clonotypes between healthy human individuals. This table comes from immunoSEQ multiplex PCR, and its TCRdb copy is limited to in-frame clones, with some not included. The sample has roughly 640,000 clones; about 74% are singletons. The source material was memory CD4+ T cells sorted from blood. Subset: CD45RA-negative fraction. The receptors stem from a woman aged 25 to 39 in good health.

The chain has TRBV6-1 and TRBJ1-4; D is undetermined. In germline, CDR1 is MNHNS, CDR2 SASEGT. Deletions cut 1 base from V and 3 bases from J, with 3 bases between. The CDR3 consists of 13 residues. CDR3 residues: CASSEGPNEKLFF. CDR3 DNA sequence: TGTGCCAGCAGTGAAGGTCCTAATGAAAAACTGTTTTTT.

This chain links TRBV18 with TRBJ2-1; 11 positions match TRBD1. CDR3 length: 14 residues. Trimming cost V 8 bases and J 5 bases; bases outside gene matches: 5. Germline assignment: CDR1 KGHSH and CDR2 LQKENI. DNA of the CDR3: TGTGCCAGCACGGACAGGGGGCAAAACAATGAGCAGTTCTTC. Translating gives CASTDRGQNNEQFF.

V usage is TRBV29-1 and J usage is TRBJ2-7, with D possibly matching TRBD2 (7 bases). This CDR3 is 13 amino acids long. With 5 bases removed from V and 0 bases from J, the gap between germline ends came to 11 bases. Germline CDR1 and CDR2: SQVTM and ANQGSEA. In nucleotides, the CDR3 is TGCAGCGTTAAGGGGGAGGGCTCCTACGAGCAGTACTTC. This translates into CSVKGEGSYEQYF.

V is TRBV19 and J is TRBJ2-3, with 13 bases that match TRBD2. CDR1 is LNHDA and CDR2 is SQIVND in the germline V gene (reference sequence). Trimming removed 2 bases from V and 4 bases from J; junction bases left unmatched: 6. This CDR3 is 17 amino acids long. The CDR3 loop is CASSIRTSGRYSDTQYF. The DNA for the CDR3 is TGTGCCAGTAGTATAAGGACTAGCGGGAGATATTCAGATACGCAGTATTTT. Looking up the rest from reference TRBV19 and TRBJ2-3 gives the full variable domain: DGGITQSPKYLFRKEGQNVTLSCEQNLNHDAMYWYRQDPGQGLRLIYYSQIVNDFQKGDIAEGYSVSREKKESFPLTVTSAQKNPTAFYLCASSIRTSGRYSDTQYFGPGTRLTVL.

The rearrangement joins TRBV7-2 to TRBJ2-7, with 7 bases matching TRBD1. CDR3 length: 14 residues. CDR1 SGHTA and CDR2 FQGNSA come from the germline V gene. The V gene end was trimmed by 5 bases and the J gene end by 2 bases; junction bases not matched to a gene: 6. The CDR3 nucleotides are TGTGCCAGCAGCCCCCGACAGGGAGCCTACGAGCAGTACTTC. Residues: CASSPRQGAYEQYF.

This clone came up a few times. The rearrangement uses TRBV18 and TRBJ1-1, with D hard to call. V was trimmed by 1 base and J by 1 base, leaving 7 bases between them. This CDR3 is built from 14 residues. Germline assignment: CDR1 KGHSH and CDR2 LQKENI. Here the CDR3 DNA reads TGTGCCAGCTCACCACGGTCTGAGAACACTGAAGCTTTCTTT. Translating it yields CASSPRSENTEAFF. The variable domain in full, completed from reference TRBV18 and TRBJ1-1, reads NAGVMQNPRHLVRRRGQEARLRCSPMKGHSHVYWYRQLPEEGLKFMVYLQKENIIDESGMPKERFSAEFPKEGPSILRIQQVVRGDSAAYFCASSPRSENTEAFFGQGTRLTVV.

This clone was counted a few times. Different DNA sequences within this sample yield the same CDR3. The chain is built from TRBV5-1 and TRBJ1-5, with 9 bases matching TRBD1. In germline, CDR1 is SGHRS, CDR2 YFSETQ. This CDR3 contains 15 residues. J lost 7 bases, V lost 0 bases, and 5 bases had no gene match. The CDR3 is CASSLGDRDGQPQHF. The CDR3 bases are TGCGCCAGCAGCTTGGGGGACAGGGATGGACAGCCCCAGCATTTT.

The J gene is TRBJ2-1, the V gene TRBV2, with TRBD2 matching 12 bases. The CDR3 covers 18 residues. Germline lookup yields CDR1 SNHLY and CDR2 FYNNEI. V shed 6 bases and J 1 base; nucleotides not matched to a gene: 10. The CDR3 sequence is CASRGGTSGPRSYNEQFF. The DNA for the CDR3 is TGTGCCAGCAGGGGGGGGACTAGCGGGCCTCGGTCCTACAATGAGCAGTTCTTC.

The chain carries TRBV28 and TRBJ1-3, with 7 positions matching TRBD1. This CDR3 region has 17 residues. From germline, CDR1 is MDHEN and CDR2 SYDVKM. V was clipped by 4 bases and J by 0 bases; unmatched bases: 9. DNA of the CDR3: TGTGCCAGCAGTTACTCTATGGGACAGCACTCTGGAAACACCATATATTTT. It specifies CASSYSMGQHSGNTIYF.

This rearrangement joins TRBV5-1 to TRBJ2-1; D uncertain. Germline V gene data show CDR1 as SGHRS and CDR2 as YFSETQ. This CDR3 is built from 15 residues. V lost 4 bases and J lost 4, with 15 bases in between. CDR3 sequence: CASSDDSAGYNEQFF. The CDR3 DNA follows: TGCGCCAGCAGCGACGACTCAGCTGGTTACAATGAGCAGTTCTTC.